A single sample gave rise to the 9 T cell receptor beta chains below, sequenced in a study of cytomegalovirus exposure and HLA in healthy donors (TCRdb year 2017). The library was made by the immunoSEQ multiplex PCR assay. For the multiplex PCR, a mixture combining 60 forward primers for TCR Vbeta segments and 13 reverse primers for TCR Jbeta segments was used. This immuneACCESS table, as held by TCRdb, lists in-frame sequences with V and J called but not all clones. Of the missing ones, under half trace to an unresolved V gene in checked studies; the others have no known cause. This sample gives 150,000 or so clones in total; around 72% of them show up just once. Roughly 7% of the sample goes to the ten largest clones. The sample comprised PBMCs. These receptors originate from a woman between 40 and 50 years old in good health and CMV-seropositive.

This sequence joins TRBV19 and TRBJ1-3; D might be TRBD1 (6 bases). Trimming pared 9 bases from V and 0 bases from J, leaving 15 bases between. CDR1 is LNHDA and CDR2 is SQIVND in the germline V gene (reference sequence). The CDR3 has 15 residues. CDR3 DNA: TGTGCCAGGCTACAGGGCAGGCGCTCTGGAAACACCATATATTTT. Encoded protein: CARLQGRRSGNTIYF.

Concerning this clone: Other DNA variants within this sample encode the same CDR3. V is TRBV27 and J is TRBJ1-2, with D possibly TRBD1 on 6 matching bases. The CDR3 extends over 13 amino acids. V was cut by 3 bases and J by 3 bases, with 8 bases left in between. The germline V gene has CDR1 MNHEY and CDR2 SMNVEV (reference sequence). The CDR3 sequence: CASSLTGYYGYTF. The CDR3 region has the DNA TGTGCCAGCAGTTTGACAGGATACTATGGCTACACCTTC.

The rearrangement links TRBV7-9 to TRBJ1-2; D call uncertain. V was cut by 2 bases and J by 8 bases, with 12 bases left in between. CDR3 length equals 13 residues. Germline V gene sequence: CDR1 SEHNR, CDR2 FQNEAQ (reference sequence). The CDR3 sequence: CASSLTAGIGYTF. The CDR3, as DNA: TGTGCCAGCAGCTTAACCGCAGGAATAGGCTACACCTTC.

This clone was counted once. The J gene is TRBJ1-5, the V gene TRBV7-8; D call uncertain. CDR3 length equals 14 residues. The V end lost 2 bases, the J end lost 3 bases, and 8 bases lay between the germline ends. Germline CDR1 is SGHVS and CDR2 is FQNEAQ. CDR3 sequence (DNA): TGTGCCAGCAGCTTAAGGGAGATCAATCAGCCCCAGCATTTT. Protein sequence: CASSLREINQPQHF.

V is TRBV5-5 and J is TRBJ1-1; 9 bases map to TRBD1. The length of the CDR3 is 15 residues. From germline, CDR1 is SGHKS and CDR2 YYEKEE (reference sequence). The junction had 10 bases not matched to a gene; V was cut back by 0 bases and J by 10 bases. The CDR3 DNA is TGTGCCAGCAGCTTGGGGGACAGGGTCGTCCCCGGAGCTTTCTTT. Translated: CASSLGDRVVPGAFF.

The chain combines TRBV25-1 with TRBJ1-6; D may be TRBD1 (6 bases). The germline gives CDR1 MGHDK, CDR2 SYGVNS. The V end lost 3 bases, the J end lost 8 bases, and 17 bases lay between the germline ends. The CDR3 has 16 residues. This chain's CDR3 is CASSDWTRGVDSPLHF. As DNA, the CDR3 is TGTGCCAGCAGTGATTGGACCAGGGGTGTGGATTCACCCCTCCACTTT.

The chain employs TRBV9 and TRBJ2-1; tentatively, D is TRBD2 (6 bases). The V gene lost 2 bases and the J gene lost 7 bases, with 10 bases spanning the gap. The CDR3 is 13 residues long. The germline V gene encodes CDR1 SGDLS and CDR2 YYNGEE. CDR3 coding DNA: TGTGCCAGCAGCGTCCGCGGGGTTAATGAGCAGTTCTTC. It specifies CASSVRGVNEQFF.

The chain combines TRBV30 with TRBJ1-2; D unresolved. Germline-derived CDR1 and CDR2 are GTSNPN and SVGIG (reference sequence). Trimming cost V 2 bases and J 4 bases, with 17 bases left between them. The CDR3 is 15 residues long. CDR3 coding DNA: TGTGCCTGGAGTCTTAGGACTATTGGGCCCTATGGCTACACCTTC. This translates into CAWSLRTIGPYGYTF.

For the CDR3, the DNA is TGTGCCAGCTCACCAGCGGGACGGCAGAACACCGGGGAGCTGTTTTTT. Protein: CASSPAGRQNTGELFF. The chain couples TRBV18 to TRBJ2-2; D is perhaps TRBD2 (6 bases). The CDR3 sequence is 16 residues long. Trimming shortened V by 2 bases and J by 1 base, and 11 bases separated the two germline ends. Germline CDR1 reads KGHSH; CDR2 reads LQKENI.